This T cell receptor (beta chain) was sequenced for a study of breast tumors, draining lymph nodes, adjacent tissues. The study's findings and limits: Tumor TCR diversity was below lymph nodes but above nontumor tissue. Tumor and nontumor repertoires were significantly more similar in luminal-like than in basal-like breast cancer.

The lymph nodes were axillary draining lymph nodes from breast cancer patients. TCRdb reanalysed the multiplex PCR reads using MiXCR and keeps one entry per CDR3 protein. The sample lists more than 80,000 distinct CDR3 sequences; approximately 28% were seen once. This clonotype was seen repeatedly, ten times or more. What it binds is not known. This clonotype originated in a female donor with breast cancer. Some clones in this sample may be carry-over from other donors' samples. Specimen: axillary lymph node tissue.

CDR3 protein: CASRPPGSGANVLTF. DNA for the CDR3: TGTGCCAGCAGACCCCCAGGGTCTGGGGCCAACGTCCTGACTTTC. This rearrangement joins TRBV7-3 to TRBJ2-6; maybe TRBD1 (5 bases). The V gene lost 6 bases and the J gene lost 1 base, with 10 bases spanning the gap. CDR1 and CDR2 (germline): SGHTA, FQGTGA. This CDR3 spans 15 amino acids.